This TCR beta chain was profiled in a study of CD8 T cells in ankylosing spondylitis. Study-wide results and caveats: Reactive arthritis synovial fluid and blood were previously reported to contain some motif variants.

In this sample, this clonotype turned up many times. Its antigen is undetermined. MiXCR, run by TCRdb on the 5' RACE reads, gives a single entry per CDR3 protein. The data contain around 220,000 distinct CDR3 sequences, about 10% of them seen just once; the ten biggest clones take up roughly a fifth. CDR1 and CDR2 (germline): DFQATT, SNEGSKA (reference sequence). V was trimmed by 2 bases and J by 2 bases, leaving 9 bases between them. The CDR3 consists of 13 residues. The clonotype originates from a male donor with ankylosing spondylitis or in good health (not recorded which). This chain links TRBV20-1 with TRBJ2-5; no reliable D call. Sequenced sample: blood, either unsorted or a sorted T cell fraction (not recorded which). The CDR3 DNA sequence: TGCAGTGCTAGACTACAGCCACAAGAGACCCAGTACTTC. Translating gives CSARLQPQETQYF.